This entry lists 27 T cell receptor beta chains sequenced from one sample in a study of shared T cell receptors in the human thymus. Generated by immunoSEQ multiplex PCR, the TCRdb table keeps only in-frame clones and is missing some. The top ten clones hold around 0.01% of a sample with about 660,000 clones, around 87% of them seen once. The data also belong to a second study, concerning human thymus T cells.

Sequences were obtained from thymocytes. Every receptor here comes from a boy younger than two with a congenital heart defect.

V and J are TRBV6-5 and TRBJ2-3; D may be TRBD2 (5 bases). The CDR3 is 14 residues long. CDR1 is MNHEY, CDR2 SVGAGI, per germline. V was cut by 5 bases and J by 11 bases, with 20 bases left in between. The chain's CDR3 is CASSPPGGRGLQYF. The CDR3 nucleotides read TGTGCCAGCAGTCCACCGGGCGGCAGAGGGCTGCAGTATTTT.

The CDR3 sequence is CASSRGSTYEQYF. The CDR3 nucleotides are TGTGCCAGCAGCCGGGGGTCGACCTACGAGCAGTACTTC. The chain links TRBV27 to TRBJ2-7, with D possibly matching TRBD2 (6 bases). The length of the CDR3 is 13 residues. The V and J ends lost 6 bases and 2 bases respectively, with 11 bases between them. CDR1 and CDR2 (germline): MNHEY, SMNVEV (reference sequence).

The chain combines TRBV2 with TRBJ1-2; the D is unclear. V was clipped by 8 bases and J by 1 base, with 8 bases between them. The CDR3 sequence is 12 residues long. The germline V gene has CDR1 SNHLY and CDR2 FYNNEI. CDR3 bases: TGTGCCAGCGGGCAGAGTAACTATGGCTACACCTTC. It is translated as CASGQSNYGYTF.

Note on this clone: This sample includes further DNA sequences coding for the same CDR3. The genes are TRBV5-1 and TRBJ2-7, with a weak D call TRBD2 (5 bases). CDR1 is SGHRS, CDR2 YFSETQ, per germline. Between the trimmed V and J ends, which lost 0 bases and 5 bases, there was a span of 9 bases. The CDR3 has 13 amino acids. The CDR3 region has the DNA TGCGCCAGCAGCTTGGCTGCCGGGAACGAGCAGTACTTC. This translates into CASSLAAGNEQYF.

The CDR3 nucleotides are TGTGCCAGCAGCCAAGATAGTTGCCGGGGACTAGCGGGGCCAAGCTCCTACAATGAGCAGTTCTTC. It yields the protein CASSQDSCRGLAGPSSYNEQFF. The chain has TRBV14 and TRBJ2-1; 13 nucleotides align to TRBD2. The CDR3 loop spans 22 amino acids. Germline trimming cut 0 bases from V and 0 bases from J; bases unmatched to any gene: 14. Germline V CDR1 and CDR2: SGHDN, FVKESK.

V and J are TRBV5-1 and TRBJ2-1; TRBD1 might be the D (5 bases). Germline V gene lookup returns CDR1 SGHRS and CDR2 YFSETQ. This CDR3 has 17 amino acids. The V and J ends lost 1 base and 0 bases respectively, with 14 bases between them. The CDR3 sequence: CASSLLGPLGSYNEQFF. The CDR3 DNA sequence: TGCGCCAGCAGCTTGTTGGGGCCTCTCGGCTCCTACAATGAGCAGTTCTTC.

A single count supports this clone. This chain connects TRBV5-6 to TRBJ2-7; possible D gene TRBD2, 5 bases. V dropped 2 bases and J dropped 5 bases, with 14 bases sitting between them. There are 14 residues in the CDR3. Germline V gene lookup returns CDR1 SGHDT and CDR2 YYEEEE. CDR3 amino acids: CASSLRGGDHEQYF. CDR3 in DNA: TGTGCCAGCAGCTTAAGAGGAGGCGACCACGAGCAGTACTTC. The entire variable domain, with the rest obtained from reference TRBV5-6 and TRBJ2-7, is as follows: DAGVTQSPTHLIKTRGQQVTLRCSPKSGHDTVSWYQQALGQGPQFIFQYYEEEERQRGNFPDRFSGHQFPNYSSELNVNALLLGDSALYLCASSLRGGDHEQYFGPGTRLTVT.

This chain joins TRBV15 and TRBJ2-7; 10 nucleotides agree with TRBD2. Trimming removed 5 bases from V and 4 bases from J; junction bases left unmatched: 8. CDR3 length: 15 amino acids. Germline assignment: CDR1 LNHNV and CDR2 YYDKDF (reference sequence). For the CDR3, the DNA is TGTGCCACCAGCTCCTCCACTAGCGGGGATTACGAGCAGTACTTC. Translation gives CATSSSTSGDYEQYF.

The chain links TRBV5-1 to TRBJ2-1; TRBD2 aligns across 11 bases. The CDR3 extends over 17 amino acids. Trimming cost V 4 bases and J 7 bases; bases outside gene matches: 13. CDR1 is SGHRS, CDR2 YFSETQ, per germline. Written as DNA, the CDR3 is TGCGCCAGCAGCCCAGAACGCCCGGGACTAGCGGCGAATGAGCAGTTCTTC. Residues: CASSPERPGLAANEQFF.

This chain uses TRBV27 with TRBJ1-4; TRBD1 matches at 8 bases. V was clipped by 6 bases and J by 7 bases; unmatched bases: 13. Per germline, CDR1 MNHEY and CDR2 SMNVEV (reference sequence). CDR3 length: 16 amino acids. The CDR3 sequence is CASSPTRTGKGEKLFF. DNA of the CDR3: TGTGCCAGCAGCCCGACCCGGACAGGGAAGGGTGAAAAACTGTTTTTT.

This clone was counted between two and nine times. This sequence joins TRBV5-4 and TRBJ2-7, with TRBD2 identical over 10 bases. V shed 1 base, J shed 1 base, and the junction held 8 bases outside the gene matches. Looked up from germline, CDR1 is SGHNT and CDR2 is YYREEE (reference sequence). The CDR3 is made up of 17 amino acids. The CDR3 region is CASSLWPGTSASYEQYF. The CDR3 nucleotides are TGTGCCAGCAGCTTGTGGCCAGGGACTAGCGCTTCCTACGAGCAGTACTTC. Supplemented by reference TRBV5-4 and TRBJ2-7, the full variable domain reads ETGVTQSPTHLIKTRGQQVTLRCSSQSGHNTVSWYQQALGQGPQFIFQYYREEENGRGNFPPRFSGLQFPNYSSELNVNALELDDSALYLCASSLWPGTSASYEQYFGPGTRLTVT.

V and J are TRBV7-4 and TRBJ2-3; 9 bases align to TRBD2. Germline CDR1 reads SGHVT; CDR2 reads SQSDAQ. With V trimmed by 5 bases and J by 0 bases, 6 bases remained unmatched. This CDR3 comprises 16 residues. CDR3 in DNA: TGTGCCAGCAGCCCCCCGACTAGCGGCAGCACAGATACGCAGTATTTT. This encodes CASSPPTSGSTDTQYF. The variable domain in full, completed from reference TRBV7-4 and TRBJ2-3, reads GAGVSQSPRYKVAKRGRDVALRCDSISGHVTLYWYRQTLGQGSEVLTYSQSDAQRDKSGRPSGRFSAERPERSVSTLKIQRTEQGDSAVYLCASSPPTSGSTDTQYFGPGTRLTVL.

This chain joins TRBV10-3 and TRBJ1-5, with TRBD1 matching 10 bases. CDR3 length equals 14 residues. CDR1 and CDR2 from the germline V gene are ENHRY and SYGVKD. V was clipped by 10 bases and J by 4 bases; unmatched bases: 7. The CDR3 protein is CATRDRGPNQPQHF. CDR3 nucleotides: TGTGCCACCCGAGACAGGGGGCCTAATCAGCCCCAGCATTTT.

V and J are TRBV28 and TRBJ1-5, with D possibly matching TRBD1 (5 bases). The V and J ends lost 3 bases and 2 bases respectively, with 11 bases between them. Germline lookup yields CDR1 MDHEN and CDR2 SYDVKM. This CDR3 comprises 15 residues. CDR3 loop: CASSFSGMGNQPQHF. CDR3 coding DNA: TGTGCCAGCAGTTTCTCAGGGATGGGCAATCAGCCCCAGCATTTT.

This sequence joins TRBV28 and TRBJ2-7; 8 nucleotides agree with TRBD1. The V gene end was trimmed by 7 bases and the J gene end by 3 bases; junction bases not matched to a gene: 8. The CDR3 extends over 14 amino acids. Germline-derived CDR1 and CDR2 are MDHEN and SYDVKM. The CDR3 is CASTAQGASYEQYF. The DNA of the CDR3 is TGTGCCAGCACCGCCCAGGGGGCGAGCTACGAGCAGTACTTC.

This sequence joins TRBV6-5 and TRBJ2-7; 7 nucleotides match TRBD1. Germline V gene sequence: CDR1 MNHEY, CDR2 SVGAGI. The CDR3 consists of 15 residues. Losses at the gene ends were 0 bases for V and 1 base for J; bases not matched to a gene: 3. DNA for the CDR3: TGTGCCAGCAGTTACTCGGGACAGCTTTCCTACGAGCAGTACTTC. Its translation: CASSYSGQLSYEQYF.

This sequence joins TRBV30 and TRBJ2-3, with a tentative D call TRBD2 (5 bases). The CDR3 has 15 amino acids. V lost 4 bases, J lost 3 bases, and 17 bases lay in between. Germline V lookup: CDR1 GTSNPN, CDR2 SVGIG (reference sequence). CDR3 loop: CAWISPVGVTDTQYF. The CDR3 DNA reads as TGTGCCTGGATTAGCCCAGTGGGAGTTACAGATACGCAGTATTTT.

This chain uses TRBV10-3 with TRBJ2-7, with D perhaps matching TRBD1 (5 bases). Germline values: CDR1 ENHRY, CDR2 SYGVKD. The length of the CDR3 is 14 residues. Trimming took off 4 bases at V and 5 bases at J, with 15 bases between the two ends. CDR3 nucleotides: TGTGCCATCAGTGGCGCAGGGAACTTCAACGAGCAGTACTTC. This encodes CAISGAGNFNEQYF.

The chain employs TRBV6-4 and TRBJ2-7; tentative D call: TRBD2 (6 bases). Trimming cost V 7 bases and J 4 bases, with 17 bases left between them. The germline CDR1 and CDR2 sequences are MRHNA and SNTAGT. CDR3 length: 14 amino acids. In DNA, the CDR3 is TGTGCCAGCACAAAACGGGAGACCGGTTACGAGCAGTACTTC. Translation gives CASTKRETGYEQYF.

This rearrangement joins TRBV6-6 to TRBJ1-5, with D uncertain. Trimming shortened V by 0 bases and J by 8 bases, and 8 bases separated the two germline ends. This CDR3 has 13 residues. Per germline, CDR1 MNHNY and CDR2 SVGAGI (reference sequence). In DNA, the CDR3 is TGTGCCAGCAGTTACTCCGGGATTGAGCCCCAGCATTTT. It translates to CASSYSGIEPQHF.

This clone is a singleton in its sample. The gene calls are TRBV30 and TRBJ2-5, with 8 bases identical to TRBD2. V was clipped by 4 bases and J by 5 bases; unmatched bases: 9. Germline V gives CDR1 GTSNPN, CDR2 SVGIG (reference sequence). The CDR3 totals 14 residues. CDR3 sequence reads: CAWNGRAGGETQYF. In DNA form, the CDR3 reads TGTGCCTGGAACGGGAGGGCCGGGGGGGAGACCCAGTACTTC.

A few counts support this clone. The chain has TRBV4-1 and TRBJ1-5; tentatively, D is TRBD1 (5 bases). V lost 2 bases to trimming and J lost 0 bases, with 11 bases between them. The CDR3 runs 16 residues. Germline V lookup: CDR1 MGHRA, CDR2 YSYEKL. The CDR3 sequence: CASSQPGGISNQPQHF. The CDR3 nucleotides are TGCGCCAGCAGCCAACCGGGGGGGATTAGCAATCAGCCCCAGCATTTT.

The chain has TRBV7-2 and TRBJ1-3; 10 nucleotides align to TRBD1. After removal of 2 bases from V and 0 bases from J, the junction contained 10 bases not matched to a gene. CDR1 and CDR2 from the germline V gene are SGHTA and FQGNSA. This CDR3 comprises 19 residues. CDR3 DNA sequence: TGTGCCAGCAGCTTACGACAGGGGGCCCGACTTGGCTCTGGAAACACCATATATTTT. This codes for CASSLRQGARLGSGNTIYF.

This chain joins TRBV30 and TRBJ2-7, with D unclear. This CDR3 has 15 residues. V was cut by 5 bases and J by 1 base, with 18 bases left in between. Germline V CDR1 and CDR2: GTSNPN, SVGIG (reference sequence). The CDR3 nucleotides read TGTGCCTGGGCCCGACGGTTCCAGGTATCCTACGAGCAGTACTTC. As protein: CAWARRFQVSYEQYF. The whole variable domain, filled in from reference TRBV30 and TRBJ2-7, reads SQTIHQWPATLVQPVGSPLSLECTVEGTSNPNLYWYRQAAGRGLQLLFYSVGIGQISSEVPQNLSASRPQDRQFILSSKKLLLSDSGFYLCAWARRFQVSYEQYFGPGTRLTVT.

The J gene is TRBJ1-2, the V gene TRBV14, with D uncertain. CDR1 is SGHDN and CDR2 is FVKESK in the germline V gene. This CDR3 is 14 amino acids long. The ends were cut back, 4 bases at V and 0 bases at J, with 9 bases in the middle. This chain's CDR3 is CASSPQASNYGYTF. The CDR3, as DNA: TGTGCCAGCAGCCCGCAGGCGTCTAACTATGGCTACACCTTC.

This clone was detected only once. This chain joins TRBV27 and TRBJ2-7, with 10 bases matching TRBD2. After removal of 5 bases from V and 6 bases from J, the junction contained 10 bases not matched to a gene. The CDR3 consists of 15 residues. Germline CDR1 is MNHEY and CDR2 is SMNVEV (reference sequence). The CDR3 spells CASSPPPLAGVEQYF. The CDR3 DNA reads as TGTGCCAGCAGTCCCCCCCCGCTAGCGGGAGTCGAGCAGTACTTC.

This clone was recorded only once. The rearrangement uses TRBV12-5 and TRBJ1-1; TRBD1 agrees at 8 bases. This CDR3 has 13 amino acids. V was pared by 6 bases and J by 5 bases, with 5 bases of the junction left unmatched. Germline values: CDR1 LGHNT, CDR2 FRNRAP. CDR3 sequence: CASGTQGGTEAFF. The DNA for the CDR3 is TGTGCTAGTGGCACACAGGGGGGGACTGAAGCTTTCTTT.